This TCR beta chain was retrieved from a study of OX40 agonist ivuxolimab in advanced cancers. Patients were ruled out by autoimmune disease history or systemic immunosuppression. V dropped 10 bases and J dropped 7; count of bases not matched to a gene: 15. Germline V gene data show CDR1 as ENHRY and CDR2 as SYGVKD. This CDR3 comprises 17 residues. Sequenced by immunoSEQ multiplex PCR; TCRdb stores in-frame clones only, minus some. The sample has about 79,000 clones, approximately 91% seen once. This sequence originates from an adult with an advanced solid tumor such as melanoma, head and neck, liver or kidney cancer. The chain uses TRBV10-3 and TRBJ2-1, with 14 bases fitting TRBD2. This specimen consisted of CD4+ or CD8+ T cells sorted from blood, obtained in a trial of the OX40 agonist ivuxolimab. The DNA for the CDR3 is TGTGCCAACTCACAGGGGGCAAGACTAGCGGGAGGGAATGAGCAGTTCTTC. It encodes CANSQGARLAGGNEQFF.